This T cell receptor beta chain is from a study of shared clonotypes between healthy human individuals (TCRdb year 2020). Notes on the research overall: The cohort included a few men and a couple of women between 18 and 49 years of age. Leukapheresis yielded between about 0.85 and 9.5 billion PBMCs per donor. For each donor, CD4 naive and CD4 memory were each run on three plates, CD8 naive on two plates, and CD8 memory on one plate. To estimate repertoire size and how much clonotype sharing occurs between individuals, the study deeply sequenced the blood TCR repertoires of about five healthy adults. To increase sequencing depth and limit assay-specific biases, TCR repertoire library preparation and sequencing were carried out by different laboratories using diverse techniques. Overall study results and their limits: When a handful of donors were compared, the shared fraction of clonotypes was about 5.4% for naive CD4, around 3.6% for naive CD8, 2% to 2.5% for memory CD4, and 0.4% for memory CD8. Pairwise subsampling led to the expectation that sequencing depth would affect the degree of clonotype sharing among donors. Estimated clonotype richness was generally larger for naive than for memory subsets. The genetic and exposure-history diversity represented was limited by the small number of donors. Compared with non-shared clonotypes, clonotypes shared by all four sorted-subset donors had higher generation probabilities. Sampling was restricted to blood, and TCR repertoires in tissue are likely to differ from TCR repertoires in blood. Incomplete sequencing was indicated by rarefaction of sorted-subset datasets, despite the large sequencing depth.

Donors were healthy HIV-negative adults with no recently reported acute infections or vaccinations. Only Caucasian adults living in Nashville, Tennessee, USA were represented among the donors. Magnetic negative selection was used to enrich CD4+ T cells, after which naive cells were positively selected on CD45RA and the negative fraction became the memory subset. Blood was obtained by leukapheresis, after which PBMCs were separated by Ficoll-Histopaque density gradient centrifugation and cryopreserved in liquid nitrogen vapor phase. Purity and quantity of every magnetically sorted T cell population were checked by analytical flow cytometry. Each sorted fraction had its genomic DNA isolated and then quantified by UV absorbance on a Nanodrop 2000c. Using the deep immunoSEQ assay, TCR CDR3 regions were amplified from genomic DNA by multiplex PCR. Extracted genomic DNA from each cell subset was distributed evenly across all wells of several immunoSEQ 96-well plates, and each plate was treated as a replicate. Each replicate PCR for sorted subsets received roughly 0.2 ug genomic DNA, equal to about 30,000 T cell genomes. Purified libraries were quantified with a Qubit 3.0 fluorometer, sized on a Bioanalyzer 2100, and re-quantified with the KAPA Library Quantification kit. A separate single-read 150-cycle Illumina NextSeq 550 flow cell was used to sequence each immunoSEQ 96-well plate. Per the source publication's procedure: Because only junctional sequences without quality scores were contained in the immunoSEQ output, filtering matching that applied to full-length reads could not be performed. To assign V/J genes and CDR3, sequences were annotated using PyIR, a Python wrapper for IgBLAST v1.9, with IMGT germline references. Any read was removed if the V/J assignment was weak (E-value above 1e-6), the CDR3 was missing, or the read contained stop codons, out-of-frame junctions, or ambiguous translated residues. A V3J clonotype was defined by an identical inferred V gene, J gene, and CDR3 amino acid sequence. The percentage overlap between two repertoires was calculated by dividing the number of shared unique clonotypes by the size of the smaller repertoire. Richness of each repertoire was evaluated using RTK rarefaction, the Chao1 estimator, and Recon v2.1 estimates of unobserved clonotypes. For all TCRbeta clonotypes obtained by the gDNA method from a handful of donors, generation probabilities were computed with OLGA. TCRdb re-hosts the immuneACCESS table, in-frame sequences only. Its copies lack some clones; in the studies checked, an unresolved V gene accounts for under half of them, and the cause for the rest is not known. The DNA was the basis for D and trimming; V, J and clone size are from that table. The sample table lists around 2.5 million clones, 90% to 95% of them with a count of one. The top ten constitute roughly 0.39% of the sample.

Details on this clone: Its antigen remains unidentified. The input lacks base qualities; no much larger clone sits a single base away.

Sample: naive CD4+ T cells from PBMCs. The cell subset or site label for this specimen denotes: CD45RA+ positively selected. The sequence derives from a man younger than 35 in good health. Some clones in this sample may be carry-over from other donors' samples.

This receptor has the CDR3 CALGLTGRTEAFF. The sequence in DNA is TGTGCCCTTGGACTCACAGGGCGGACTGAAGCTTTCTTT. The V and J genes are TRBV28 and TRBJ1-1; a weak D assignment points to TRBD1 (6 bases agree). The CDR3 holds 13 amino acids from the cysteine to the phenylalanine. CDR3 DNA is the only sequence kept; it has 39 bases, read in frame from the first base. The junction carries 18 bases between V and J, which are trimmed by 11 bases and 5 bases respectively. The germline V gene provides CDR1 MDHEN and CDR2 SYDVKM.